This entry lists 2 T cell receptor beta chains sequenced from one sample in a study of PD-1 blockade in classical Hodgkin lymphoma. Specified time point: cycle 4 day 1 (C4D1), after 5 to 7 weeks of nivolumab. Brentuximab vedotin exposure varied among the patients, all of whom had relapsed after autologous stem cell transplantation. Thawed PBMCs underwent magnetic negative selection to yield purified CD4+ T cells. The protocol was immunoSEQ multiplex PCR, while the TCRdb copy is restricted to in-frame clones and leaves out a portion. In the table there are fewer than 15,000 clones, about 86% of which are singletons. The sequencing used CD4+ T cells from blood, collected before the fourth cycle of nivolumab. The receptor set was obtained from a human donor with classical Hodgkin lymphoma.

This clone was picked up a small number of times. This sequence joins TRBV14 and TRBJ2-7; no clear D. Trimming removed 3 bases at V and 6 bases at J, with 15 bases between. Germline-derived CDR1 and CDR2 are SGHDN and FVKESK. This CDR3 contains 14 residues. CDR3 residues: CASSHIRVRAEQYF. The CDR3 DNA follows: TGTGCCAGCAGCCATATTCGGGTTCGAGCCGAGCAGTACTTC. Based on the CDR3 plus reference TRBV14 and TRBJ2-7, the full variable domain is EAGVTQFPSHSVIEKGQTVTLRCDPISGHDNLYWYRRVMGKEIKFLLHFVKESKQDESGMPNNRFLAERTGGTYSTLKVQPAELEDSGVYFCASSHIRVRAEQYFGPGTRLTVT.

This rearrangement joins TRBV6-5 to TRBJ1-5, with unresolved D. CDR1 and CDR2 from the germline V gene are MNHEY and SVGAGI. There are 15 residues in the CDR3. V gave up 6 bases and J gave up 0 bases, with 12 bases separating them. CDR3 coding DNA: TGTGCCAGCAGCCACCAGTGGGATAGCAATCAGCCCCAGCATTTT. Its translation is CASSHQWDSNQPQHF.